This entry features one T cell receptor beta chain sequence. This clone's antigen is unknown. Base qualities are not provided; no much larger clone lies one nucleotide away. Stable Graves' hyperthyroidism was defined as no progression to ophthalmopathy during 18 months of follow-up. Hyperthyroidism patients were aged 18 to 65 years and newly diagnosed, with disease duration of less than 2 months. Patients with uncontrolled infections, other autoimmune diseases, pregnancy or lactation were excluded. Clinical symptoms, serum thyroxine and TRAb, thyroid ultrasound, and orbital computed tomography formed the basis for the diagnoses. PBMCs were separated from roughly 9.3 ml of fresh peripheral blood using Ficoll-Paque density gradient centrifugation. Total RNA was extracted using Trizol reagent, and RNA quality was assessed on an Agilent 2100 Bioanalyzer. Amplification of TCR beta CDR3 regions was carried out from RNA transcripts. A first-round RT-PCR of the TCR CDR3 used the HTBI primer set with the Qiagen OneStep RT-PCR kit. A second multiplex PCR round built the libraries, followed by size selection and purification. The libraries were sequenced on an Illumina HiSeq2000 using paired-end 100 bp reads. Per the original workflow: SOAPnuke was used to process the raw data, with reads discarded if the reads contained adapters or uncalled bases, had a mean Phred below 15, or lacked an exact constant-primer or identifier match. High-quality paired reads were merged using COPE v1.2.5, and each unique nucleotide sequence was defined as a clonotype. MiTCR v1.1 was used to align clonotypes to the IMGT TRBV, TRBD and TRBJ reference segments. The analysis included only V-J combinations with a frequency above 0.0001, which together covered 99% to 99.2% of the repertoires. The TCS score was defined as the ratio of F50 (clonal expansion) to E x V (chaos), calculated using BLOSUM62-based TCRdist between CDR3 peptides within each V-J. Welch's t-statistics and random forest reduced fewer than 550 V-J features to 13, which were used in a naive Bayes classifier (R e1071). TCRdb redid the processing of the public reads, applying fastp at Q25 and MiXCR, and retained in-frame beta chains. Entries that share a CDR3 protein sequence are merged under the most common genes and DNA. Clone size and V and J calls follow TCRdb, not the original study. Here the sample has more than 350,000 distinct CDR3 sequences; about 15% occur a single time. Clones ranked in the top ten supply approximately 32% of the sample.

The data were taken from a study of T cells in Graves' hyperthyroidism and ophthalmopathy (dated by TCRdb to 2018 to 2020). Looking at the study overall: Peripheral blood samples were taken at initial diagnosis, before any treatment was given. To identify distinguishing TCR V-J signatures, a discovery cohort of 95 to 100 patients was used, comprising some 45 with Graves' ophthalmopathy and approximately 57 with stable Graves' hyperthyroidism. Prospective prediction of ophthalmopathy was tested in an independent validation cohort consisting of 18 hyperthyroidism patients and around 16 patients who later progressed to ophthalmopathy. The roughly 91 discovery patients were randomly divided into training and test sets at a 7:3 ratio. In six Graves' hyperthyroidism patients, the study also compared T-cell repertoires from thyroid tissue with T-cell repertoires from blood. After sampling, hyperthyroidism patients received methimazole starting at 30 mg daily, and ophthalmopathy patients received high-dose intravenous methylprednisolone. TCR Vbeta CDR3 sequencing of 120 to 150 peripheral blood samples (about 45 ophthalmopathy, roughly 74 hyperthyroidism and around 17 progressor patients) is reported in the paper.

What the authors observed across the whole study: In validation, progression to ophthalmopathy was predicted by the model with 70.59% sensitivity and around 75% specificity, a median of roughly 6.4 months before onset. Sample size was not statistically predetermined, and investigators were not blinded to group allocation. Ophthalmopathy was separated from stable hyperthyroidism by a 13 V-J signature model, with about 86% sensitivity and about 81% specificity obtained in cross-validation and 80%/75% obtained in testing. Most expanded thyroid clonotypes (frequency above 0.001) were also detected in blood, a finding suggesting that blood repertoires may reflect thyroid immune responses.

Between the V and J ends, shortened by 0 bases and 9 bases respectively, the junction contains 12 bases. The CDR3 runs 12 amino acids, cysteine and phenylalanine included. The sequence is cut down to CDR3 DNA, 36 bases in frame from base 1. CDR1 and CDR2 were assigned from the germline V gene (reference sequence) as DFQATT and SNEGSKA. Sequences were obtained from blood. This receptor was identified in a woman aged 25 to 45 with Graves' hyperthyroidism. This sequence uses TRBV20-1 and TRBJ2-7, with no reliable assignment of the D segment. The nucleotides read TGCAGTGCTAGAGACCCAAGTCTGCCGCAGTACTTC. Its protein is CSARDPSLPQYF.